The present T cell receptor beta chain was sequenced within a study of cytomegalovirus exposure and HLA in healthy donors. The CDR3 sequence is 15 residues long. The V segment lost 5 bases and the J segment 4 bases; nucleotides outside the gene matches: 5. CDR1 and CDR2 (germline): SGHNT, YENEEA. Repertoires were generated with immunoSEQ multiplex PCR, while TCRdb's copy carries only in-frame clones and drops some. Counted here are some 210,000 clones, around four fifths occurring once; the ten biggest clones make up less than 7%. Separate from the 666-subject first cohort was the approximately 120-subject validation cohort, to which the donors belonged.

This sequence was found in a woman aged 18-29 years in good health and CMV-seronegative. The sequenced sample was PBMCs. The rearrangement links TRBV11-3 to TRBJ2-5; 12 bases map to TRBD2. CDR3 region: CASSAGLAGTETQYF. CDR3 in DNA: TGTGCCAGCAGCGCCGGACTAGCGGGGACAGAGACCCAGTACTTC.